The 12 T cell receptor beta chains below were found in one sample sequenced in a study of cytomegalovirus exposure and HLA in healthy donors. The PCR ran on 60 Vbeta and 13 Jbeta primers. Assay: immunoSEQ multiplex PCR; the TCRdb copy retains only in-frame clones and omits some. The sample records over 120,000 clones, about 80% being singletons. The sequencing sample was made of PBMCs. These TCRs come from a man aged 35 to 55 in good health and CMV-seronegative.

The chain is built from TRBV9 and TRBJ2-1; no clear D. Germline lookup yields CDR1 SGDLS and CDR2 YYNGEE. The CDR3 runs 15 residues. Deletions cut 3 bases from V and 0 bases from J, with 10 bases between. In DNA, the CDR3 is TGTGCCAGCAGCGAAGCCCCTAGCTCCTACAATGAGCAGTTCTTC. This codes for CASSEAPSSYNEQFF.

The rearrangement links TRBV6-1 to TRBJ2-7; D perhaps matches TRBD2 (5 bases). This CDR3 is built from 15 residues. V gave up 7 bases and J gave up 4 bases, with 20 bases separating them. Looked up from germline, CDR1 is MNHNS and CDR2 is SASEGT. The CDR3 sequence is CASTPVEGRSYEQYF. The CDR3 bases are TGTGCCAGCACCCCCGTTGAGGGCCGTTCGTACGAGCAGTACTTC.

For this clone: This likely comes from a read error, as the CDR3 has no conserved phenylalanine or tryptophan at its end. The chain is built from TRBV15 and TRBJ1-1; a possible D gene is TRBD1 (5 bases). Germline V lookup: CDR1 LNHNV, CDR2 YYDKDF (reference sequence). The V gene lost 9 bases and the J gene lost 7 bases, with 18 bases spanning the gap. The CDR3 is 13 residues long. For the CDR3, the DNA is TGTGCCACATACCTTAAGGGGTTGAATGAAGCTTTCTCT. It codes for CATYLKGLNEAFS.

The chain links TRBV5-1 to TRBJ2-3, with 8 bases matching TRBD2. The V gene end was trimmed by 1 base and the J gene end by 1 base; junction bases not matched to a gene: 5. The CDR3 covers 16 residues. Germline values: CDR1 SGHRS, CDR2 YFSETQ. In DNA, the CDR3 is TGCGCCAGCAGCTTGACCCCGGGGGGGGGCACAGATACGCAGTATTTT. It encodes CASSLTPGGGTDTQYF.

The chain joins TRBV7-9 to TRBJ2-3; 8 bases are a match to TRBD2. Germline CDR1 reads SEHNR; CDR2 reads FQNEAQ (reference sequence). The CDR3 runs 14 residues. The trim removed 4 bases at V and 4 bases at J, leaving 4 bases unmatched. The CDR3 spells CASSSLGGADTQYF. Written as DNA, the CDR3 is TGTGCCAGCAGCTCACTCGGGGGGGCAGATACGCAGTATTTT.

For this clone: Other nucleotide sequences in the sample specify the same CDR3. This chain uses TRBV2 with TRBJ1-6, with D possibly being TRBD1 (6 bases). The CDR3 length is 12 residues. Deletions cut 7 bases from V and 10 bases from J, with 11 bases between. Looked up from germline, CDR1 is SNHLY and CDR2 is FYNNEI. The CDR3 loop is CASNPGVSPLHF. The CDR3 coding sequence is TGTGCCAGCAACCCAGGGGTATCACCCCTCCACTTT.

This clone was seen a handful of times. The same CDR3 arises from other DNA sequences in this sample as well. The V and J genes are TRBV7-8 and TRBJ1-5; D unclear. The ends were cut back, 1 base at V and 3 bases at J, with 7 bases in the middle. The CDR3 covers 14 residues. Germline CDR1 is SGHVS and CDR2 is FQNEAQ. The CDR3 DNA sequence: TGTGCCAGCAGCTTAGGAGGGAACAATCAGCCCCAGCATTTT. Translation gives CASSLGGNNQPQHF.

The chain recombines TRBV27 with TRBJ1-2, with D perhaps TRBD1 (6 bases). This CDR3 spans 16 amino acids. Germline V CDR1 and CDR2: MNHEY, SMNVEV (reference sequence). V gave up 2 bases and J gave up 1 base, with 14 bases separating them. For the CDR3, the DNA is TGTGCCAGCAGTTTACTCGGTCAGGGGTTTAACTATGGCTACACCTTC. This encodes CASSLLGQGFNYGYTF.

The chain links TRBV9 to TRBJ1-1, with D maybe TRBD1 (6 bases). Between the trimmed V and J ends, which lost 6 bases and 3 bases, there was a span of 18 bases. Germline V CDR1 and CDR2: SGDLS, YYNGEE. The CDR3 is 15 residues long. The CDR3 spells CASTRSPAGDTEAFF. The CDR3 DNA follows: TGTGCCAGCACCCGTAGCCCCGCAGGGGACACTGAAGCTTTCTTT.

V and J are TRBV6-6 and TRBJ2-7; a weak D match, TRBD1 (6 bases). This CDR3 region has 13 residues. Germline CDR1 MNHNY, CDR2 SVGAGI (reference sequence). Trimming cost V 6 bases and J 0 bases, with 9 bases left between them. The CDR3 reads CASSQGGSYEQYF. Written as DNA, the CDR3 is TGTGCCAGCAGCCAAGGGGGCTCCTACGAGCAGTACTTC.

The J gene is TRBJ1-2, the V gene TRBV7-9; 7 bases are a match to TRBD1. Germline trimming cut 5 bases from V and 13 bases from J; bases unmatched to any gene: 13. The CDR3 is made up of 13 amino acids. The germline V gene encodes CDR1 SEHNR and CDR2 FQNEAQ (reference sequence). Written as DNA, the CDR3 is TGTGCCAGCAGCCTAGACAGGGAAGTTTGGGGCACCTTC. The encoded protein is CASSLDREVWGTF.

This chain uses TRBV11-2 with TRBJ1-4; maybe TRBD1 (5 bases). The CDR3 extends over 15 amino acids. Germline V gene lookup returns CDR1 SGHAT and CDR2 FQNNGV. V was shortened by 1 base and J by 8 bases, with 14 bases between the two germline ends. Here the CDR3 reads CASSLVLGVGEKLFF. For the CDR3, the DNA is TGTGCCAGCAGCTTAGTTCTAGGGGTAGGGGAAAAACTGTTTTTT.